This T cell receptor beta chain was captured by sequencing in a study of blood T cell repertoires in COVID-19. Study context: Acute and convalescent COVID-19 samples came from the United States, Italy and Spain.

This clone was counted a single time. Profiled with immunoSEQ multiplex PCR; TCRdb holds only in-frame clones, not every one. The sample carries about 24,000 clones, around 86% recorded once. Trimming removed 2 bases at V and 4 bases at J, with 8 bases between. Germline V gives CDR1 MGHDK, CDR2 SYGVNS. This CDR3 region has 13 residues. This receptor was taken from a woman between 65 and 79 years old with active COVID-19. The sample consisted of peripheral blood. The chain employs TRBV25-1 and TRBJ1-2; TRBD1 is a possible D gene (5 bases). CDR3 DNA sequence: TGTGCCAGCAGTGAACGAGACAGCTATGGCTACACCTTC. Its translation is CASSERDSYGYTF.